The sequence of this TCR beta chain was determined in a study of preoperative IRX-2 immunotherapy in early breast cancer. As for treatment: preoperative locoregional IRX-2 cytokine immunotherapy. Patients received preoperative, locoregional IRX-2 cytokine immunotherapy in a phase Ib study. Trimming pared 6 bases from V and 3 bases from J, leaving 9 bases between. The CDR3 is 13 amino acids. In germline, CDR1 is KGHSH, CDR2 LQKENI. Only in-frame clones appear in the TCRdb table, and some are missing; sequencing was by immunoSEQ multiplex PCR. The repertoire holds 75,000 to 100,000 clones, with roughly 90% as singletons.

This sample comprised tumor tissue, obtained after IRX-2 immunotherapy. The receptor was isolated from a human donor with breast cancer. The gene calls are TRBV18 and TRBJ1-5, with a tentative D call TRBD1 (5 bases). The CDR3 is CASSTDLNQPQHF. The CDR3 DNA follows: TGTGCCAGCTCGACAGATCTCAATCAGCCCCAGCATTTT.